This entry lists 23 T cell receptor beta chains sequenced from one sample in a study of blood T cell repertoires in COVID-19. Assay: immunoSEQ multiplex PCR; the TCRdb copy retains only in-frame clones and omits some. Here the sample spans hundreds of thousands of clones, 75% to 90% being singletons. The sequenced sample consisted of peripheral blood. The receptor source for this set is a woman in her thirties or forties who had recovered from COVID-19.

The genes are TRBV27 and TRBJ2-1, with 8 bases aligning to TRBD2. The V segment lost 2 bases and the J segment 2 bases; nucleotides outside the gene matches: 11. The germline gives CDR1 MNHEY, CDR2 SMNVEV (reference sequence). The CDR3 runs to 18 residues. DNA of the CDR3: TGTGCCAGCAGTTTAACCCCTCCGGGGGGGTTGACCTACAATGAGCAGTTCTTC. This encodes CASSLTPPGGLTYNEQFF.

The rearrangement links TRBV2 to TRBJ1-5; possible D gene TRBD1, 5 bases. CDR1 SNHLY and CDR2 FYNNEI come from the germline V gene. Trimming left V 7 bases short and J 4 bases short, with 11 bases between. This CDR3 spans 13 amino acids. The CDR3 DNA follows: TGTGCCAGCACCGGGTCAGGGAATCAGCCCCAGCATTTT. It specifies CASTGSGNQPQHF.

The table lists this clone with a few counts. The gene calls are TRBV7-9 and TRBJ2-3, with 7 bases lining up with TRBD2. With V trimmed by 3 bases and J by 8 bases, 8 bases remained unmatched. Looked up from germline, CDR1 is SEHNR and CDR2 is FQNEAQ (reference sequence). This CDR3 is 14 amino acids long. DNA for the CDR3: TGTGCCAGCAGCTTCGGGGCGGGGGACTTTACGCAGTATTTT. Translation gives CASSFGAGDFTQYF.

The J gene is TRBJ1-2, the V gene TRBV7-9; TRBD1 matches 7 bases. The V segment lost 5 bases and the J segment 6 bases; nucleotides outside the gene matches: 12. Germline V gene sequence: CDR1 SEHNR, CDR2 FQNEAQ (reference sequence). CDR3 length equals 15 residues. CDR3 nucleotides: TGTGCCAGCAGCCAGGGGGGCCCTAAGAGGGATGGCTACACCTTC. It yields the protein CASSQGGPKRDGYTF. Together with reference TRBV7-9 and TRBJ1-2, the CDR3 gives the full variable domain: DTGVSQNPRHKITKRGQNVTFRCDPISEHNRLYWYRQTLGQGPEFLTYFQNEAQLEKSRLLSDRFSAERPKGSFSTLEIQRTEQGDSAMYLCASSQGGPKRDGYTFGSGTRLTVV.

This clone appeared once. The genes are TRBV5-1 and TRBJ1-6; TRBD1 agrees at 7 bases. This CDR3 has 13 residues. In germline, CDR1 is SGHRS, CDR2 YFSETQ. With V trimmed by 8 bases and J by 5 bases, 4 bases remained unmatched. CDR3 loop: CASSQGDNSPLHF. The CDR3 coding sequence is TGCGCCAGTTCCCAGGGGGATAATTCACCCCTCCACTTT. The full variable domain, rest sourced from reference TRBV5-1 and TRBJ1-6, is KAGVTQTPRYLIKTRGQQVTLSCSPISGHRSVSWYQQTPGQGLQFLFEYFSETQRNKGNFPGRFSGRQFSNSRSEMNVSTLELGDSALYLCASSQGDNSPLHFGNGTRLTVT.

The CDR3 nucleotides are TGTGCCAGCAGCTTTCGTGACAGGGGGGCTAACACCGGGGAGCTGTTTTTT. This encodes CASSFRDRGANTGELFF. J is TRBJ2-2 and V is TRBV5-5, with 9 bases fitting TRBD1. This CDR3 spans 17 amino acids. The junction had 7 bases not matched to a gene; V was cut back by 2 bases and J by 2 bases. Germline CDR1 reads SGHKS; CDR2 reads YYEKEE (reference sequence). Complete variable domain (other parts from reference TRBV5-5 and TRBJ2-2): DAGVTQSPTHLIKTRGQQVTLRCSPISGHKSVSWYQQVLGQGPQFIFQYYEKEERGRGNFPDRFSARQFPNYSSELNVNALLLGDSALYLCASSFRDRGANTGELFFGEGSRLTVL.

This clone was counted between two and nine times. This rearrangement joins TRBV3-1 (or the pseudogene TRBV3-2) to TRBJ2-7; 7 bases match TRBD1. Looked up from germline, CDR1 is LGHDT and CDR2 is YNNKEL (reference sequence). The ends lost 10 bases at V and 2 bases at J; junction bases unmatched: 5. The CDR3 runs 12 residues. The CDR3 bases are TGTGCCACCGCCGGGACAGCCTACGAGCAGTACTTC. Translation gives CATAGTAYEQYF.

This rearrangement joins TRBV2 to TRBJ2-1; 9 bases fit TRBD2. This CDR3 spans 14 amino acids. The V gene end was trimmed by 8 bases and the J gene end by 6 bases; junction bases not matched to a gene: 8. Germline lookup yields CDR1 SNHLY and CDR2 FYNNEI. CDR3 sequence (DNA): TGTGCCAGCCGAATCGCGGGGGGGAGCAATGAGCAGTTCTTC. Encoded protein: CASRIAGGSNEQFF.

Only one count was recorded for this clone. The V gene is TRBV11-2, the J gene TRBJ1-4, with TRBD1 matching 8 bases. CDR3 length: 13 residues. V shed 5 bases and J 11 bases; nucleotides not matched to a gene: 7. Germline CDR1 SGHAT, CDR2 FQNNGV. CDR3 in DNA: TGTGCCAGCAGCCAGGGGGCCGCTTCTAAACTGTTTTTT. Protein product: CASSQGAASKLFF.

The chain couples TRBV5-1 to TRBJ2-7; TRBD1 is a possible D gene (7 bases). The CDR3 runs 13 residues. The germline V gene encodes CDR1 SGHRS and CDR2 YFSETQ. The germline V and J ends were trimmed by 4 bases and 6 bases, with 14 bases remaining between them. CDR3 nucleotides: TGCGCCAGCAGCCCCCCCCAGGGGGGCGAGCAGTACTTC. It codes for CASSPPQGGEQYF.

The chain uses TRBV9 and TRBJ1-2; 7 nucleotides agree with TRBD1. Germline lookup yields CDR1 SGDLS and CDR2 YYNGEE. The V gene end was trimmed by 4 bases and the J gene end by 5 bases; junction bases not matched to a gene: 17. The CDR3 runs 17 residues. The DNA for the CDR3 is TGTGCCAGCAGCTCCCGAACAGGGACGGGACAGATATATGGCTACACCTTC. Protein product: CASSSRTGTGQIYGYTF.

The chain carries TRBV18 and TRBJ1-1; possibly TRBD1 for D (6 bases). The ends were cut back, 4 bases at V and 1 base at J, with 16 bases in the middle. This CDR3 spans 16 amino acids. Germline V gene lookup returns CDR1 KGHSH and CDR2 LQKENI. The DNA for the CDR3 is TGTGCCAGCTCACAATCTCTAGGGGGTACGAACACTGAAGCTTTCTTT. Its protein is CASSQSLGGTNTEAFF.

The chain is built from TRBV6-5 and TRBJ1-2; the D gene is possibly TRBD1 (5 bases). Germline CDR1 MNHEY, CDR2 SVGAGI. V was cut by 4 bases and J by 5 bases, with 14 bases left in between. The CDR3 covers 14 residues. For the CDR3, the DNA is TGTGCCAGCAGTTCCTCAGGGAGAGGTTATGGCTACACCTTC. This gives the protein CASSSSGRGYGYTF.

The rearrangement joins TRBV7-2 to TRBJ2-7; D is unresolved. The CDR3 runs to 12 residues. Germline V lookup: CDR1 SGHTA, CDR2 FQGNSA. The ends were cut back, 1 base at V and 9 bases at J, with 10 bases in the middle. CDR3 loop: CASSLGQSRQYF. CDR3 DNA: TGTGCCAGCAGCTTAGGGCAGTCTCGGCAGTACTTC.

The chain is built from TRBV30 and TRBJ2-1; 10 bases agree with TRBD2. The CDR3 covers 13 residues. Trimming cost V 2 bases and J 13 bases; bases outside gene matches: 8. Germline V gives CDR1 GTSNPN, CDR2 SVGIG (reference sequence). The CDR3 sequence: CAWSPTVAGGQFF. The DNA for the CDR3 is TGTGCCTGGAGTCCCACCGTAGCGGGGGGACAGTTCTTC.

This chain links TRBV9 with TRBJ1-1, with unresolved D. CDR3 size: 14 residues. Germline CDR1 and CDR2: SGDLS and YYNGEE. V dropped 3 bases and J dropped 0 bases, with 9 bases sitting between them. The CDR3 DNA reads TGTGCCAGCAGCGCGCTGACTGTGAACACTGAAGCTTTCTTT. As protein: CASSALTVNTEAFF.

This clone came up a few times. V and J are TRBV14 and TRBJ1-1; D remains unclear. Trimming removed 1 base from V and 3 bases from J, with 9 bases in between. Per the germline V gene, CDR1 is SGHDN and CDR2 is FVKESK. The CDR3 has 14 amino acids. The DNA of the CDR3 is TGTGCCAGCAGCCAAGCTTCCGGGTACACTGAAGCTTTCTTT. Amino acids: CASSQASGYTEAFF.

This sequence joins TRBV7-8 and TRBJ2-1; TRBD2 matches at 9 bases. CDR3 size: 15 residues. V lost 6 bases, J lost 4 bases, and 7 bases stayed unmatched. In germline, CDR1 is SGHVS, CDR2 FQNEAQ. CDR3 bases: TGTGCCAGCAGACTAGTGCGGGGGGGTTACAATGAGCAGTTCTTC. Residues: CASRLVRGGYNEQFF. The variable domain in full, completed from reference TRBV7-8 and TRBJ2-1, reads GAGVSQSPRYKVAKRGQDVALRCDPISGHVSLFWYQQALGQGPEFLTYFQNEAQLDKSGLPSDRFFAERPEGSVSTLKIQRTQQEDSAVYLCASRLVRGGYNEQFFGPGTRLTVL.

The J gene is TRBJ1-2, the V gene TRBV18, with 7 bases lining up with TRBD1. CDR3 length: 14 residues. CDR1 and CDR2 from the germline V gene are KGHSH and LQKENI. Germline trimming cut 3 bases from V and 3 bases from J; bases unmatched to any gene: 4. DNA for the CDR3: TGTGCCAGCTCACCCACAGGGGTAGACTATGGCTACACCTTC. It is translated as CASSPTGVDYGYTF.

V is TRBV6-5 and J is TRBJ1-2; the D is unclear. CDR3 length equals 14 residues. Germline V gene lookup returns CDR1 MNHEY and CDR2 SVGAGI. Trimming removed 6 bases from V and 2 bases from J, with 13 bases in between. Written as DNA, the CDR3 is TGTGCCAGCAGCATAACAGCCGGAAACTATGGCTACACCTTC. Translating gives CASSITAGNYGYTF.

This sequence joins TRBV19 and TRBJ1-6; 7 bases are shared with TRBD1. The V gene's germline CDR1 is LNHDA and CDR2 SQIVND (reference sequence). After removal of 7 bases from V and 7 bases from J, the junction contained 10 bases not matched to a gene. The CDR3 has 15 residues. The CDR3 is CASTDRASGNSPLHF. The CDR3 region has the DNA TGTGCCAGTACCGACAGGGCCTCGGGGAATTCACCCCTCCACTTT.

The chain links TRBV5-1 to TRBJ1-1, with 9 positions matching TRBD1. CDR3 length: 15 residues. Germline lookup yields CDR1 SGHRS and CDR2 YFSETQ. The trim removed 3 bases at V and 1 base at J, leaving 4 bases unmatched. The CDR3 sequence is CASSWGQGENTEAFF. In DNA, the CDR3 is TGCGCCAGCAGCTGGGGACAGGGCGAGAACACTGAAGCTTTCTTT.

The V and J genes are TRBV5-1 and TRBJ2-7, with TRBD1 as a possible D gene (6 bases). V shed 4 bases and J shed 4 bases, with 24 bases lying between them. The germline gives CDR1 SGHRS, CDR2 YFSETQ. CDR3 length equals 17 residues. In DNA form, the CDR3 reads TGCGCCAGCAGCCCGGGGATCAGTACAGGGTTAACATACGAGCAGTACTTC. Translating gives CASSPGISTGLTYEQYF.